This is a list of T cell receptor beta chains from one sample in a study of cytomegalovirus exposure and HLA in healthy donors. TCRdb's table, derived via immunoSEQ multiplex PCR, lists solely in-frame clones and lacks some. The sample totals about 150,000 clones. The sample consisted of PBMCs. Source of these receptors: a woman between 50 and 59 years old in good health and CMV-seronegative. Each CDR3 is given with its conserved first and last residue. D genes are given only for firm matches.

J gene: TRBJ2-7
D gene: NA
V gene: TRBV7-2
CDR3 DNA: TGTGCCAGCAGCTTAGGCAGGACCTACGAGCAGTACTTC
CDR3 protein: CASSLGRTYEQYF

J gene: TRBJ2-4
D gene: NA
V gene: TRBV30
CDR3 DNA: TGTGCGCTCCTTCCCCCCGGGGACATTCAGTACTTC
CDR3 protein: CALLPPGDIQYF

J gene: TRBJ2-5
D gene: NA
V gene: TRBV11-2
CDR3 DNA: TGTGCCAGCAGCTTTGGCCCGGGGAATGAGGAGACCCAGTACTTC
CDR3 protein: CASSFGPGNEETQYF

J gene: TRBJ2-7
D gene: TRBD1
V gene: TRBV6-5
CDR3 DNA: TGTGCCAGCAGTCGCGGACAGGGTAGGAACGAGCAGTACTTC
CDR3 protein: CASSRGQGRNEQYF

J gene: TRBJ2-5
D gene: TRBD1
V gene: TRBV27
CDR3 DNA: TGTGCCAGCAGCCAACAGGGGGAGACCCAGTACTTC
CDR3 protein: CASSQQGETQYF

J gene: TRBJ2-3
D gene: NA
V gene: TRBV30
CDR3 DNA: TGTGCCTGGAGTGGCGGAACAGATACGCAGTATTTT
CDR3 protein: CAWSGGTDTQYF

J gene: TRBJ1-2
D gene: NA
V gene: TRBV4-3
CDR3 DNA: TGCGCCAGCAGCCAAGATCGGTCGGGGTATGGCTATGGCTACACCTTC
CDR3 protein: CASSQDRSGYGYGYTF

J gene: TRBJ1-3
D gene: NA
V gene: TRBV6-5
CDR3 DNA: TGTGCCAGCAGAGCAGAAGGAGGAGCTGGAAACACCATATATTTT
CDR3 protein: CASRAEGGAGNTIYF

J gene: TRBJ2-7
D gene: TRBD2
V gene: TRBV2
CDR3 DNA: TGTGCCAGCAAGACTAGCGGGGGGGTTTACGAGCAGTACTTC
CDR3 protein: CASKTSGGVYEQYF

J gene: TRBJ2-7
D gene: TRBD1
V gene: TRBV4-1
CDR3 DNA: TGCGCCAGCAGCCAGACAGGGGGAACCTACGAGCAGTACTTC
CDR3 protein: CASSQTGGTYEQYF

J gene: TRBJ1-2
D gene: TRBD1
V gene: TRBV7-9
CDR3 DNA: TGTGCCAGCAGCCACCTACAGGGGGAGATCTATGGCTACACCTTC
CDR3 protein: CASSHLQGEIYGYTF

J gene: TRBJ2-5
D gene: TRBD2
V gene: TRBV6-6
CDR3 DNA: TGTGCCAGCAGCGAGACTAGCGGGGGAGAGACCCAGTACTTC
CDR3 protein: CASSETSGGETQYF

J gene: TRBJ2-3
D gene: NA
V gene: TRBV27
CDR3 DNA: TGTGCCAGCAGTTCAAACAAGTATACGCAGTATTTT
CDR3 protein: CASSSNKYTQYF

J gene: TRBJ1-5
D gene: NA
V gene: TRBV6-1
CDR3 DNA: TGTGCCAGCAGTGCTGGGCGCAGCAATCAGCCCCAGCATTTT
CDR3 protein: CASSAGRSNQPQHF

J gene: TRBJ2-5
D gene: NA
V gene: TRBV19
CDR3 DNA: TGTGCCAGTAGTGTCGGACAAATTAGGAACGGAGAGACCCAGTACTTC
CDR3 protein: CASSVGQIRNGETQYF

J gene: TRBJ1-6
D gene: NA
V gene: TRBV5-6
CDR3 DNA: TGTGCCAGCAGCTTCCGACAGGCAAAATGGAATTCACCCCTCCACTTT
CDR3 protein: CASSFRQAKWNSPLHF

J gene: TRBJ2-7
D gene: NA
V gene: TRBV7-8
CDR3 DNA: TGTGCCAGCAGCTTGCTTGACAGCCCCAGGGACGAGCAGTACTTC
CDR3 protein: CASSLLDSPRDEQYF

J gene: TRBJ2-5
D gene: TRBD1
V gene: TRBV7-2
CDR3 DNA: TGTGCCAGCAGCTTAGGGACAGGGCCCCAAGAGACCCAGTACTTC
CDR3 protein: CASSLGTGPQETQYF

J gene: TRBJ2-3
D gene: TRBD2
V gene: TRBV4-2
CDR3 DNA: TGTGCCAGCAGCCCTGGGACTAGCGGGTATACGCAGTATTTT
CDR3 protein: CASSPGTSGYTQYF

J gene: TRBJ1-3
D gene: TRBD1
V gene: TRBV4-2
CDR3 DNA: TGTGCCAGCAGCCAAGATGTAGCGGGCAGGGGGCGCATCTCGTCTGGAAACACCATATATTTT
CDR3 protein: CASSQDVAGRGRISSGNTIYF

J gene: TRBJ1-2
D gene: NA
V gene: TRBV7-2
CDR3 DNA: TGTGCCAGCAGCTTTCATGAAGCCTTTGGCTACACCTTC
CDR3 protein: CASSFHEAFGYTF

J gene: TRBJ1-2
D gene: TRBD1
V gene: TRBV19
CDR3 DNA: TGTGCCAGTGGATGGACAGGGGTGATTACCTTC
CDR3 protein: CASGWTGVITF

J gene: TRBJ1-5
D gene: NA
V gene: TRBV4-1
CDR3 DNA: TGCGCCAGCAGCCATCCCGTGGGGGGGAGAAGGAGTCAGCCCCAGCATTTT
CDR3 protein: CASSHPVGGRRSQPQHF

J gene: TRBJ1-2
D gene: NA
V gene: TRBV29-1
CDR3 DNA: TGCAGCGTCCCCCTCGACAGTGCGGAGGGCTACACCTTC
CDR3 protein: CSVPLDSAEGYTF

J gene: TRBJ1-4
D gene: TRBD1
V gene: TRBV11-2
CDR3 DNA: TGTGCCAGCAGCTCCAATCCCAAGCCACAGGGGGGGGAAAAACTGTTTTTT
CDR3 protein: CASSSNPKPQGGEKLFF

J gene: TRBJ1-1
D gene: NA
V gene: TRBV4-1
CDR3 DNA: TGCGCCAGCAGCCATATCAGCGGGGCTGAAGCTTTCTTT
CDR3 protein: CASSHISGAEAFF

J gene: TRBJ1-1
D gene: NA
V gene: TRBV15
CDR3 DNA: TGTGCCACCAGCAGAGGAGGGGGAGTAACTGAAGCTTTCTTT
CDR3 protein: CATSRGGGVTEAFF

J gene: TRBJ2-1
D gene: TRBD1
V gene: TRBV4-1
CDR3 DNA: TGCGCCAGCAGCCAAGGGGGACAGGGGCTGAGAGAGCAGTTCTTC
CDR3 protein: CASSQGGQGLREQFF

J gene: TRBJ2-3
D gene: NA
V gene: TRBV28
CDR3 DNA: TGTGCCAGCAGCGACTCAAGAATGGGCACAGATACGCAGTATTTT
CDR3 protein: CASSDSRMGTDTQYF

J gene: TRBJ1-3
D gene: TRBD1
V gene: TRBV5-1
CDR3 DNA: TGCGCCAGCAGCACGGACAGGGGGGACGGAAACACCATATATTTT
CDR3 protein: CASSTDRGDGNTIYF

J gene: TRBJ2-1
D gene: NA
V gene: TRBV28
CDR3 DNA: TGTGCCAGCAGTACGGGAGCTTACAATGAGCAGTTCTTC
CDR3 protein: CASSTGAYNEQFF

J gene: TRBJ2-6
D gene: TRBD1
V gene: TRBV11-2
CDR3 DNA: TGTGCCAGCAGCCTCTACAGGGGACGCCCGTCTGGGGCCAACGTCCTGACTTTC
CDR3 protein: CASSLYRGRPSGANVLTF

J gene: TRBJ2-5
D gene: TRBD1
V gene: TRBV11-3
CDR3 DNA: TGTGCCAGCAGCCCAGGGGGCCAGGAGACCCAGTACTTC
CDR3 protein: CASSPGGQETQYF

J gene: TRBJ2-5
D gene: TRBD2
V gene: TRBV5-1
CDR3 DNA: TGCGCCAGCAGCTTGGTGGGGGGGGACGAGACCCAGTACTTC
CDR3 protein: CASSLVGGDETQYF

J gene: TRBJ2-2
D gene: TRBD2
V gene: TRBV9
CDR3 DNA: TGTGCCAGCAGCGTAGCCAGCGGGGGGGCTGGCGGGGAGCTGTTTTTT
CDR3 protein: CASSVASGGAGGELFF

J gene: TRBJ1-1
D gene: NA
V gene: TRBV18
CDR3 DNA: TGTGCCAGCTCACCACGGAGGGAGGGCACTGAAGCTTTCTTT
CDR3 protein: CASSPRREGTEAFF

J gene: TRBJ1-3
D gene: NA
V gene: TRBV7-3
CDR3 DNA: TGTGCCAGCAGCCCCCGGGGGGGGGATGCTGGAAACACCATATATTTT
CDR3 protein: CASSPRGGDAGNTIYF

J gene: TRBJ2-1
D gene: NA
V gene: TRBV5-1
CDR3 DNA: TGCGCCAGCAGCAGACAACAGGAGGAGCAGTTCTTC
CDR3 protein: CASSRQQEEQFF

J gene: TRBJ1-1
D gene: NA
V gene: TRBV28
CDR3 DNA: TGTGCCAGCAGTCCTAATTCTCTTTTTGAGGCTTTCTTT
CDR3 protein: CASSPNSLFEAFF

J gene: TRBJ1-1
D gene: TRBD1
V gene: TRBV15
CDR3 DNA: TGTGCCACCAGCAGAGATGGACAGGGAAGGACTGAAGCTTTCTTT
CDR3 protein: CATSRDGQGRTEAFF

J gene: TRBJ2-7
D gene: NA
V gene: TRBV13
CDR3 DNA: TGTGCCAGCAGCCACACGACAGGTACCAGCTACGAGCAGTACTTC
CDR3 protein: CASSHTTGTSYEQYF

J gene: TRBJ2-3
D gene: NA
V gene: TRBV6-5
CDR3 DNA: TGTGCCAGCAGTCGGGTAAGAGCAGATACGCAGTATTTT
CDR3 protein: CASSRVRADTQYF

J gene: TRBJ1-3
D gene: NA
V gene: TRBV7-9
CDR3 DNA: TGTGCCAGCAGCGTCATGGCCGGAAACACCATATATTTT
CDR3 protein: CASSVMAGNTIYF

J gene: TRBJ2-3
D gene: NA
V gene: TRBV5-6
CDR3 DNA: TGTGCCAGCAGCTTGCTGGATACGCAGTATTTT
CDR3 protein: CASSLLDTQYF

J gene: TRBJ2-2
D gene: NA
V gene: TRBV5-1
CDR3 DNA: TGCGCCAGCAGCGTGACGGGGGAGACCGCAGCCGGGGAGCTGTTTTTT
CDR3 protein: CASSVTGETAAGELFF

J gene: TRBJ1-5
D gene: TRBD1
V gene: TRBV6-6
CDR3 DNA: TGTGCCAGCAGGGTCCTACGGACAGGGGGCTATCAGCCCCAGCATTTT
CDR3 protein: CASRVLRTGGYQPQHF

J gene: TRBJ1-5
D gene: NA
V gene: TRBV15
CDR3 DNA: TGTGCCACCAGCAGAACGGGTGGCAATCAGCCCCAGCATTTT
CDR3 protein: CATSRTGGNQPQHF

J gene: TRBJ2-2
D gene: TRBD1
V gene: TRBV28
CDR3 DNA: TGTGCCAGCAGTTTCCTACTCGACAGGGCCGGGGAGCTGTTTTTT
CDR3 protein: CASSFLLDRAGELFF

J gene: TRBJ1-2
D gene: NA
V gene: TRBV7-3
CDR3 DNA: TGTGCCAGCAGCCCAGAACAGGGTTATAACTATGGCTACACCTTC
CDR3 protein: CASSPEQGYNYGYTF

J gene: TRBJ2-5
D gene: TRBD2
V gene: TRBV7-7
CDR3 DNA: TGTGCTAGCAGCTCGACTAGCGGGGAAGAGACCCAGTACTTC
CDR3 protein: CASSSTSGEETQYF

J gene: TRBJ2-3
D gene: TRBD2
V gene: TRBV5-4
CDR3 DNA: TGTGCCAGCAGGTCCCGACTAGCGATGGATACGCAGTATTTT
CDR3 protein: CASRSRLAMDTQYF

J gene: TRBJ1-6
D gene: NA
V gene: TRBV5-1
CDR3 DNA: TGCGCCAGCAGCTTGGTTTGGGCTAGCGATTCACCCCTCCACTTT
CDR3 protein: CASSLVWASDSPLHF

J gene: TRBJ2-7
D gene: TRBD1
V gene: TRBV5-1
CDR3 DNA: TGCGCCAGCAGCCCCGACAGGGGGACGTCCTACGAGCAGTACTTC
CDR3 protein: CASSPDRGTSYEQYF

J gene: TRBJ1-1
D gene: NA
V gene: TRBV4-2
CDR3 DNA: TGTGCCAGCAGCCCTGCGGGGGGTGAAGCTTTCTTT
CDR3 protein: CASSPAGGEAFF

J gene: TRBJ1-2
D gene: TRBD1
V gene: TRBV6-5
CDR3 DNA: TGTGCCAGCATCGACAGGGGGTCCAACTATGGCTACACCTTC
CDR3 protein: CASIDRGSNYGYTF

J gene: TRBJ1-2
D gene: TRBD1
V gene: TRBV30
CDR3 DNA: TGTGCCTGGAGTGGCTGGGGACAGGGTTACTATGGCTACACCTTC
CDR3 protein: CAWSGWGQGYYGYTF

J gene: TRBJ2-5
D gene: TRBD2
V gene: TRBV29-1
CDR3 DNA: TGCAGCGTACTAGCGGGAGAACAGACCCAGTACTTC
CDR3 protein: CSVLAGEQTQYF

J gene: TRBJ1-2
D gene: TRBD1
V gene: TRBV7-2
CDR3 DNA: TGTGCCAGCAGCACTTATGACAGGGCCAATGGCTACACCTTC
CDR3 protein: CASSTYDRANGYTF

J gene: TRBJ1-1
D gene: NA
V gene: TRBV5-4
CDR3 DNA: TGTGCCAGCAGCTTGGATGGCCCTGAAGCTTTCTTT
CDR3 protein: CASSLDGPEAFF